This T cell receptor beta chain is drawn from a study of blood T cell repertoires in COVID-19. Across the whole study: The United States, Italy and Spain were the sources of the acute and convalescent COVID-19 samples. Sources were T cells, B-cell-depleted T cells, or PBMCs; the material itself was cDNA or gDNA.

Germline CDR1 is SGHTA and CDR2 is FQGTGA. The CDR3 is 16 amino acids. Deletions cut 5 bases from V and 1 base from J, with 14 bases between. Methods used by the authors: Scientists estimated how many nucleated cells there were by amplifying reference gene primers. The repertoire was sequenced with immunoSEQ multiplex PCR; TCRdb's copy has only in-frame clones and lacks some. V and J calls and clone size follow that table, whereas D and trimming were derived from the DNA. Of about 80,000 clones in the sample, roughly 78% were seen once. This TCR came from a human donor in a cohort sampled during active COVID-19. Sequencing was carried out using peripheral blood. The gene calls are TRBV7-3 and TRBJ2-2; D may be TRBD1 (5 bases). DNA for the CDR3: TGTGCCAGCAGCCCTCAGGGATTTGGGAACACCGGGGAGCTGTTTTTT. This encodes CASSPQGFGNTGELFF.